This T cell receptor (beta chain) originates from a study of T-cell memory formation after mild COVID-19. Findings and limits, study-wide: The authors left the SARS-CoV-2 specificity of second-wave clones peaking on day 37 unconfirmed.

This clonotype was counted many times. As yet, its antigen is unknown. MiXCR was run by TCRdb on the 5' RACE reads, yielding one entry per CDR3 protein. The sample consists of around 340,000 distinct CDR3 sequences, around 15% of them appearing once. Germline-derived CDR1 and CDR2 are SGHRS and YFSETQ. The CDR3 is made up of 14 amino acids. The junction had 4 bases not matched to a gene; V was cut back by 4 bases and J by 3 bases. The sequenced sample was PBMCs or a T cell subset sorted from them (not recorded which). The clonotype was recovered from a man younger than 30 who had mild COVID-19 (a few samples of this study predate the infection). Cell type and time point are not known. The J gene is TRBJ2-3, the V gene TRBV5-1; the match to TRBD1 covers 8 bases. Here the CDR3 reads CASSGRDRTDTQYF. The CDR3 bases are TGCGCCAGCAGCGGCCGGGACAGGACAGATACGCAGTATTTT. The entire variable domain, with the rest obtained from reference TRBV5-1 and TRBJ2-3, is as follows: KAGVTQTPRYLIKTRGQQVTLSCSPISGHRSVSWYQQTPGQGLQFLFEYFSETQRNKGNFPGRFSGRQFSNSRSEMNVSTLELGDSALYLCASSGRDRTDTQYFGPGTRLTVL.